Shown below are 8 T cell receptor beta chains from a single sample sequenced in a study of blood T cell repertoires in COVID-19. TCRdb's table, derived via immunoSEQ multiplex PCR, lists solely in-frame clones and lacks some. The sample gives 95,000 to 110,000 clones, 70% to 90% of which show up once; 4.9% is in the top ten. The sequenced sample consisted of peripheral blood. Receptor source: a man aged 40-49 years with active or convalescent COVID-19.

CDR3 protein: CASSAVWGLRGNTIYF. The CDR3 region has the DNA TGTGCCAGCAGTGCAGTGTGGGGCCTGCGGGGAAACACCATATATTTT. The V call is TRBV28, the J call TRBJ1-3; D might be TRBD1 (5 bases). The CDR3 is 16 residues long. Germline CDR1 reads MDHEN; CDR2 reads SYDVKM. V lost 5 bases, J lost 4 bases, and 18 bases lay in between.

The V and J genes are TRBV6-1 and TRBJ1-2; 7 bases align to TRBD1. The germline V gene encodes CDR1 MNHNS and CDR2 SASEGT. The CDR3 has 13 amino acids. The trim removed 6 bases at V and 6 bases at J, leaving 7 bases unmatched. The chain's CDR3 is CASSPQGVHGYTF. The CDR3 DNA is TGTGCCAGCAGCCCCCAGGGGGTACATGGCTACACCTTC.

This sequence joins TRBV30 and TRBJ2-5, with TRBD1 matching 7 bases. V shed 4 bases, J shed 9 bases, and the junction held 8 bases outside the gene matches. Germline V gives CDR1 GTSNPN, CDR2 SVGIG (reference sequence). This CDR3 spans 12 amino acids. The CDR3 protein is CAWKRGLLAQYF. The CDR3 nucleotides read TGTGCCTGGAAAAGGGGGCTGTTGGCCCAGTACTTC.

J is TRBJ1-1 and V is TRBV9; D remains unclear. Per the germline V gene, CDR1 is SGDLS and CDR2 is YYNGEE. V lost 0 bases and J 5 bases, leaving 11 bases between the germline ends. The CDR3 covers 14 residues. This CDR3 is CASSVGSVITEAFF. The CDR3 region has the DNA TGTGCCAGCAGCGTAGGTTCAGTGATTACTGAAGCTTTCTTT.

The genes are TRBV5-1 and TRBJ1-5; the match to TRBD1 covers 9 bases. This CDR3 is built from 14 residues. Germline CDR1 and CDR2: SGHRS and YFSETQ. V lost 6 bases, J lost 5 bases, and 6 bases stayed unmatched. The CDR3 DNA follows: TGCGCCAGCAAGGCGGGACAGGGAGATCAGCCCCAGCATTTT. This sequence encodes CASKAGQGDQPQHF.

This clone appeared once. This chain joins TRBV5-4 and TRBJ2-1, with TRBD1 matching over 9 bases. The CDR3 totals 12 residues. The germline V gene has CDR1 SGHNT and CDR2 YYREEE (reference sequence). Trimming took 7 bases from V and 5 from J; bases not matched to a gene: 1. DNA for the CDR3: TGTGCCAGCGGGACAGGGAACAATGAGCAGTTCTTC. As protein: CASGTGNNEQFF.

This sequence joins TRBV28 and TRBJ2-5; D ambiguous. Trimming removed 6 bases at V and 5 bases at J, with 13 bases between. The CDR3 totals 13 residues. Germline V gives CDR1 MDHEN, CDR2 SYDVKM. The CDR3 region is CASSPLDFETQYF. CDR3 in DNA: TGTGCCAGCAGCCCCCTAGATTTTGAGACCCAGTACTTC.

There are a few counts of this clone. V usage is TRBV28 and J usage is TRBJ1-6; 7 nucleotides align to TRBD1. The trim removed 5 bases at V and 9 bases at J, leaving 10 bases unmatched. The CDR3 extends over 15 amino acids. Germline lookup yields CDR1 MDHEN and CDR2 SYDVKM. The CDR3 DNA reads as TGTGCCAGCAGTCGAAGGGGGCTATTGGGTTCACCCCTCCACTTT. It codes for CASSRRGLLGSPLHF.